This T cell receptor (beta chain) emerged from a study of CD8+ T cells in alopecia areata. Broader study findings: With patients, TCR sharing proved less clear than in mice, a difference possibly related to HLA. Normal skin's resident alphabeta T cells are also sequenced in scalp samples. Alopecia totalis/universalis scalp especially showed more expanded CD8+ clones than normal scalp.

A word on this clone: Its cognate antigen is unknown.

RNA was isolated and reverse transcribed to cDNA, the sequencing template. Only in-frame clones appear in the TCRdb table, and some are missing; sequencing was by immunoSEQ multiplex PCR. Altogether 140,000 to 150,000 clones are present, less than 65% being singletons, with the ten largest covering about 38%. This CDR3 has 13 residues. Losses at the gene ends were 6 bases for V and 8 bases for J; bases not matched to a gene: 7. Germline loops: CDR1 MDHEN, CDR2 SYDVKM. Sorting of PBMCs yielded the CD4+ and CD8+ T cells. The receptor was isolated from a human donor in good health. Sequencing was performed on CD8+ T cells sorted from blood. The gene calls are TRBV28 and TRBJ2-1; 7 nucleotides match TRBD2. DNA for the CDR3: TGTGCCAGCAGCCCGAACGGGAGGTATGAGCAGTTCTTC. Translating gives CASSPNGRYEQFF.